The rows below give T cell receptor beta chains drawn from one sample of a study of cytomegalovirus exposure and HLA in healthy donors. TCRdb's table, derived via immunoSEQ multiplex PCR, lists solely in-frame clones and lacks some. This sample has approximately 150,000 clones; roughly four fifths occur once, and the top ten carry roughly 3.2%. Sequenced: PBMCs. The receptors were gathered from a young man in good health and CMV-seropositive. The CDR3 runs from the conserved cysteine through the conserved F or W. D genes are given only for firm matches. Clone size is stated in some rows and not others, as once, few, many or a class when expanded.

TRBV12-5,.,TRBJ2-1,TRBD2,CASGLVLAGVNEQFF,TGTGCTAGTGGTTTGGTACTAGCGGGGGTCAATGAGCAGTTCTTC
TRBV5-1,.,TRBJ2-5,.,CASSWARETQYF,TGCGCCAGCAGCTGGGCCCGAGAGACCCAGTACTTC
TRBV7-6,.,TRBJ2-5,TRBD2,CASSSGLEETQYF,TGTGCCAGCAGTTCTGGACTAGAAGAGACCCAGTACTTC
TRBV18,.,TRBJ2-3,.,CASSPPSRTAADTQYF,TGTGCCAGCTCACCCCCCTCGCGGACAGCTGCAGATACGCAGTATTTT
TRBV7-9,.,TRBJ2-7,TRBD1,CASSDSGTGIYEQYF,TGTGCCAGCAGCGACTCCGGGACAGGGATCTACGAGCAGTACTTC
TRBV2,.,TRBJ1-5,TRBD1,CASGQGGNQPQHF,TGTGCCAGCGGACAGGGAGGCAATCAGCCCCAGCATTTT
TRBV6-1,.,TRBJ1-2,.,CASSEGIGRGYTF,TGTGCCAGCAGTGAAGGTATTGGGAGGGGCTACACCTTC
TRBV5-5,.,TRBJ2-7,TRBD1,CASSLGTGGSYEQYF,TGTGCCAGCAGCTTAGGGACAGGGGGCTCCTACGAGCAGTACTTC
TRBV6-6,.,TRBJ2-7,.,CASSTGTYEQYF,TGTGCCAGCAGTACAGGGACCTACGAGCAGTACTTC
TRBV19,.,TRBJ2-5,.,CASSIGGGAETQYF,TGTGCCAGTAGTATAGGCGGAGGGGCAGAGACCCAGTACTTC
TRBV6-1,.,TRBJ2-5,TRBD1,CASRGTAKRQETQYF,TGTGCCAGCAGGGGGACAGCAAAGAGGCAAGAGACCCAGTACTTC
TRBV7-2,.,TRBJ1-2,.,CASSPPGQLYGYTF,TGTGCCAGCAGCCCCCCAGGACAGCTCTATGGCTACACCTTC
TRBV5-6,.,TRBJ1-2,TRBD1,CASSGRTGGMYGYTF,TGTGCCAGCAGCGGGCGGACAGGGGGGATGTATGGCTACACCTTC
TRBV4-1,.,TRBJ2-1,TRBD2,CASSPRLAGGNEQFF,TGCGCCAGCAGTCCCCGACTAGCGGGAGGCAATGAGCAGTTCTTC
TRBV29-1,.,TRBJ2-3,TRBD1,CSVYRGPYTDTQYF,TGCAGCGTTTACAGGGGGCCCTACACAGATACGCAGTATTTT
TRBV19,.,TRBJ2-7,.,CASSMAQGHEQYF,TGTGCCAGTAGTATGGCACAGGGCCACGAGCAGTACTTC
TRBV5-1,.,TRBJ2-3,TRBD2,CASRRTSEADTQYF,TGCGCCAGCAGGCGGACTAGCGAAGCAGATACGCAGTATTTT
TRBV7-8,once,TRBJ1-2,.,CATRTTNYYGYTF,TGTGCCACAAGGACAACGAATTACTATGGCTACACCTTC
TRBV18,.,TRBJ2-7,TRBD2,CASSRPSGLAGGIPYEQYF,TGTGCCAGCTCACGGCCGAGCGGACTAGCGGGAGGTATACCCTACGAGCAGTACTTC
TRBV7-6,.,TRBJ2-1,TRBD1,CASSLDRGIYNEQFF,TGTGCCAGCAGCCTAGACAGGGGTATCTACAATGAGCAGTTCTTC
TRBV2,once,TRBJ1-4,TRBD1,CASSIDRGGEKLFF,TGTGCCAGCAGTATCGACAGGGGTGGAGAAAAACTGTTTTTT
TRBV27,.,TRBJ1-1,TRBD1,CASSFDRGNTEAFF,TGTGCCAGCAGTTTTGACAGGGGAAACACTGAAGCTTTCTTT
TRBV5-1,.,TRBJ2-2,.,CASSLAAGWNTGELFF,TGCGCCAGCAGCCTCGCGGCAGGGTGGAACACCGGGGAGCTGTTTTTT
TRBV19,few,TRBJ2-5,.,CASSLTGTSLGTQYF,TGTGCCAGTAGCCTAACCGGGACATCTTTAGGGACCCAGTACTTC
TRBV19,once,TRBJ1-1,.,CASSLTPRGTEAFF,TGTGCCAGTAGCCTAACACCTCGGGGCACTGAAGCTTTCTTT
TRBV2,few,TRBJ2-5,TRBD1,CASSETGTGGIETQYF,TGTGCCAGCAGTGAGACCGGGACAGGGGGCATAGAGACCCAGTACTTC
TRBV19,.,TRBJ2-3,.,CASSAPGGPSGTQYF,TGTGCCAGTAGTGCACCTGGCGGTCCTTCCGGTACGCAGTATTTT
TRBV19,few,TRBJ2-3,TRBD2,CASSKSGSADTQYF,TGTGCCAGTAGTAAAAGCGGGAGCGCAGATACGCAGTATTTT
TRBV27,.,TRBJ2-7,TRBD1,CATIKDRVSYEQYF,TGTGCCACTATCAAGGACAGGGTCTCCTACGAGCAGTACTTC
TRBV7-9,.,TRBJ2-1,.,CASSPSSLDNEQFF,TGTGCCAGCAGCCCCAGTAGCTTGGACAATGAGCAGTTCTTC
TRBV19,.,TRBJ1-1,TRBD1,CASSGGQMNTEAFF,TGTGCCAGTTCAGGGGGACAGATGAACACTGAAGCTTTCTTT
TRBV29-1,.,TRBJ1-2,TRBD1,CSVSLTGDGGYTF,TGCAGCGTCTCCCTTACAGGGGATGGAGGCTACACCTTC
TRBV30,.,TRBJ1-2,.,CAWSLLQGINGYTF,TGTGCCTGGAGTCTCCTACAGGGAATTAATGGCTACACCTTC
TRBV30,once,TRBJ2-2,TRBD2,CAWSGGRGGELFF,TGTGCCTGGAGTGGTGGGAGGGGCGGGGAGCTGTTTTTT
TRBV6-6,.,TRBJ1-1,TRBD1,CASSQPTGTTEAFF,TGTGCCAGCAGCCAGCCGACAGGGACCACTGAAGCTTTCTTT
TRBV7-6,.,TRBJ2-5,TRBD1,CASSFMTGPQETQYF,TGTGCCAGCAGCTTTATGACAGGGCCCCAAGAGACCCAGTACTTC
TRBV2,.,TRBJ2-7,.,CATFQGSYEQYF,TGTGCCACATTCCAGGGTTCCTACGAGCAGTACTTC
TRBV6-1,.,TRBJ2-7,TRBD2,CASSEGASGSYEQYF,TGTGCCAGCAGTGAAGGCGCTAGCGGGTCCTACGAGCAGTACTTC
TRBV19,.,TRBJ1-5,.,CASSIRGGVGPQHF,TGTGCCAGTAGTATTCGCGGGGGGGTGGGGCCCCAGCATTTT
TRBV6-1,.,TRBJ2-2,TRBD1,CASRLGQGAPGELFF,TGTGCCAGCAGACTTGGACAGGGGGCGCCCGGGGAGCTGTTTTTT
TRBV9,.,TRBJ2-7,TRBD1,CASSNRQGAYEQYF,TGTGCCAGCAGCAACAGACAGGGGGCGTACGAGCAGTACTTC
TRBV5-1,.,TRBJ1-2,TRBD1,CASSPGQGPQLGYTF,TGCGCCAGCAGCCCCGGACAGGGGCCTCAACTTGGCTACACCTTC
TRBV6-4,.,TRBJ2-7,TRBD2,CASSPQDGGEQYF,TGTGCCAGCAGTCCCCAGGACGGGGGGGAGCAGTACTTC
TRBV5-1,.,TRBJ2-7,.,CASSFDRDTNYEQYF,TGCGCCAGCAGCTTCGATCGGGACACAAACTACGAGCAGTACTTC
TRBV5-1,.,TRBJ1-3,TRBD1,CASSLDPWTGSGNTIYF,TGCGCCAGCAGCTTGGACCCCTGGACAGGTTCTGGAAACACCATATATTTT
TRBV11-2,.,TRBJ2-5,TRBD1,CASSRWTGALQETQYF,TGTGCCAGCAGCCGATGGACAGGGGCGCTACAAGAGACCCAGTACTTC
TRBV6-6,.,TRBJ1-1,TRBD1,CASRGTGGLAFF,TGTGCCAGCAGAGGCACAGGGGGCTTGGCTTTCTTT
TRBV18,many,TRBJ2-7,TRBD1,CASSPLGQVSEQYF,TGTGCCAGCTCACCTTTGGGACAGGTTTCCGAGCAGTACTTC
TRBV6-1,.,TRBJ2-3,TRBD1,CASSPRTGRTDTQYF,TGTGCCAGCAGTCCCCGGACAGGGCGTACAGATACGCAGTATTTT
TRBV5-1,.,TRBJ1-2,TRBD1,CASSTRDSYGYTF,TGCGCCAGCAGCACACGGGACAGCTATGGCTACACCTTC
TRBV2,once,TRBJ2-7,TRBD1,CASRDRGHEQYF,TGTGCCAGCAGGGACAGGGGCCACGAGCAGTACTTC
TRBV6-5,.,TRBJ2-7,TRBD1,CASSYGQGSHEQYF,TGTGCCAGCAGTTACGGACAGGGGAGCCACGAGCAGTACTTC
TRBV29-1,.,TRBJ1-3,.,CSVDGTGNTIYF,TGCAGCGTCGACGGGACTGGAAACACCATATATTTT
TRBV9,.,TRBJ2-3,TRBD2,CASSGTSGRADTQYF,TGTGCCAGCAGCGGGACTAGCGGGAGGGCAGATACGCAGTATTTT
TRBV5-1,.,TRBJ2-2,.,CASSQAASNTGELFF,TGCGCCAGCAGCCAAGCGGCCTCCAACACCGGGGAGCTGTTTTTT
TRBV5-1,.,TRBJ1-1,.,CASSSGQNTEAFF,TGCGCCAGCAGTTCAGGGCAGAACACTGAAGCTTTCTTT
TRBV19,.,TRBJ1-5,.,CASKNSLGFQPQHF,TGTGCCAGTAAGAACTCACTCGGGTTTCAGCCCCAGCATTTT
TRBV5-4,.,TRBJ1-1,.,CASSLTGSAEAFF,TGTGCCAGCAGCTTGACAGGGAGCGCTGAAGCTTTCTTT
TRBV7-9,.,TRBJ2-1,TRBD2,CASSYREREGSNEQFF,TGTGCCAGCAGCTACCGTGAGAGGGAGGGGAGTAATGAGCAGTTCTTC
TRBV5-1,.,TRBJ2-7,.,CASSPLGAGNYEQYF,TGCGCCAGCAGCCCCCTGGGGGCGGGTAACTACGAGCAGTACTTC